This T cell receptor (beta chain) stems from a study of cytomegalovirus exposure and HLA in healthy donors. Study-level results: It was likely that a cluster of highly shared sequence variants was a sequencing artifact. Later on, an analysis found that several of the most significant clusters appeared to be linked to common viral pathogens, which included parvovirus B19. Most of the CMV-associated TCR beta chains (in a later analysis) appeared to be HLA-restricted. TCR beta chain V- and J-gene trimming was linked, in a later analysis, to a missense variant in DCLRE1C.

Germline V gene data show CDR1 as SGHNT and CDR2 as YYREEE (reference sequence). Trimming removed 3 bases from V and 4 bases from J, with 16 bases in between. The length of the CDR3 is 15 residues. The PCR made use of 60 Vbeta and 13 Jbeta primers. Some clones are missing from TCRdb's copy, which holds only in-frame ones; the method was immunoSEQ multiplex PCR. The profile shows tens of thousands of clones, 78% of them singletons. A note on this clone: Its antigen is not known.

The gene calls are TRBV5-4 and TRBJ1-1; D is possibly TRBD1 (6 bases). The receptor was derived from a male donor in good health and CMV-seropositive. The sample taken for sequencing was PBMCs. The CDR3 reads CASSSEQGGSTEAFF. The CDR3 region has the DNA TGTGCCAGCAGCTCCGAACAGGGAGGGAGCACTGAAGCTTTCTTT.